What follows are 17 T cell receptor beta chains derived from one specimen sequenced in a study of T-cell reconstitution after alpha-beta-depleted transplantation in children. Unique molecular identifiers were used to barcode this TCRbeta library. A single record per CDR3 protein comes from TCRdb applying MiXCR to the PCR reads. The profile shows hundreds of thousands of distinct CDR3 sequences, 13% of them singletons. The sample consisted of PBMCs, mostly from graft donor cells, taken 360 days after TCRalphabeta/CD19-depleted stem cell transplant. Source of these receptors: a male patient aged 10-17 years who had a stem cell transplant for acute myeloid leukemia, so the T cells may come from the graft donor.

The chain has TRBV6-5 and TRBJ2-7; D is unresolved. Germline CDR1 is MNHEY and CDR2 is SVGAGI. There are 14 residues in the CDR3. The V and J ends lost 2 bases and 3 bases respectively, with 11 bases between them. CDR3 nucleotides: TGTGCCAGCAGTTACACCCCAACCGGCTACGAGCAGTACTTC. The encoded protein is CASSYTPTGYEQYF.

This rearrangement joins TRBV5-1 to TRBJ2-7; a possible D gene is TRBD1 (6 bases). V was trimmed by 1 base and J by 5 bases, leaving 13 bases between them. Germline CDR1 SGHRS, CDR2 YFSETQ. This CDR3 is 14 amino acids long. This chain's CDR3 is CASSLWGPADEQYF. The CDR3 DNA follows: TGCGCCAGCAGCTTGTGGGGGCCGGCGGACGAGCAGTACTTC.

This clonotype was counted only a few times. The rearrangement links TRBV28 to TRBJ2-3, with a weak D call TRBD2 (6 bases). V dropped 5 bases and J dropped 13 bases, with 16 bases sitting between them. Germline V gives CDR1 MDHEN, CDR2 SYDVKM. The CDR3 length is 12 residues. The chain's CDR3 is CASSPTSSEEYF. The CDR3 bases are TGTGCCAGCAGTCCAACTTCTAGCGAGGAGTATTTT.

This clonotype was observed many times. The V and J genes are TRBV20-1 and TRBJ2-2, with unresolved D. Trimming left V 0 bases short and J 3 bases short, with 8 bases between. The germline V gene encodes CDR1 DFQATT and CDR2 SNEGSKA (reference sequence). This CDR3 has 14 residues. This CDR3 is CSARDQPDTGELFF. The CDR3 region has the DNA TGCAGTGCTAGAGATCAGCCAGACACCGGGGAGCTGTTTTTT.

This clonotype has at least ten counts. The chain is built from TRBV28 and TRBJ2-7; a weak D match, TRBD1 (6 bases). Germline V gives CDR1 MDHEN, CDR2 SYDVKM. CDR3 size: 11 residues. Trimming pared 6 bases from V and 6 bases from J, leaving 9 bases between. The chain's CDR3 is CASSLQGEQYF. The CDR3 region has the DNA TGTGCCAGCAGCCTACAGGGCGAGCAGTACTTC.

V is TRBV11-2 and J is TRBJ2-3; D perhaps matches TRBD1 (5 bases). Germline CDR1 reads SGHAT; CDR2 reads FQNNGV. V was pared by 1 base and J by 1 base, with 9 bases between. The CDR3 is 15 residues long. The CDR3 coding sequence is TGTGCCAGCAGCTTAGTTGTACAGGGCACAGATACGCAGTATTTT. It is translated as CASSLVVQGTDTQYF.

This clonotype was counted at least ten times. J is TRBJ1-2 and V is TRBV29-1; TRBD1 might be the D (6 bases). V was cut by 4 bases and J by 3 bases, with 12 bases left in between. The germline gives CDR1 SQVTM, CDR2 ANQGSEA. There are 13 residues in the CDR3. The CDR3 DNA reads as TGCAGCGTTGCTGGCAGGGGATACTATGGCTACACCTTC. Translating gives CSVAGRGYYGYTF.

The chain has TRBV15 and TRBJ2-7; no clear D. V dropped 0 bases and J dropped 5 bases, with 8 bases sitting between them. The CDR3 is 13 residues long. CDR1 is LNHNV, CDR2 YYDKDF, per germline (reference sequence). Written as DNA, the CDR3 is TGTGCCACCAGCAGAGATCGGTTCCACGAGCAGTACTTC. Translated, it gives CATSRDRFHEQYF. Full variable domain (remainder filled in from reference TRBV15 and TRBJ2-7): DAMVIQNPRYQVTQFGKPVTLSCSQTLNHNVMYWYQQKSSQAPKLLFHYYDKDFNNEADTPDNFQSRRPNTSFCFLDIRSPGLGDTAMYLCATSRDRFHEQYFGPGTRLTVT.

The CDR3 region is CASSGLAGVNEQFF. In DNA form, the CDR3 reads TGTGCCAGCTCCGGACTAGCGGGGGTAAATGAGCAGTTCTTC. The chain links TRBV28 to TRBJ2-1; 13 bases agree with TRBD2. The CDR3 runs to 14 residues. The V and J ends lost 8 bases and 7 bases, in that order; junction bases with no gene match: 5. From germline, CDR1 is MDHEN and CDR2 SYDVKM.

This clonotype appeared a few times. The CDR3 coding sequence is TGTGCCAGCAGCTTGAGGGGACTAGGTTCCTACGAGCAGTACTTC. Its translation: CASSLRGLGSYEQYF. V and J are TRBV5-5 and TRBJ2-7; the match to TRBD2 covers 8 bases. The CDR3 has 15 amino acids. With V trimmed by 1 base and J by 1 base, 4 bases remained unmatched. The V gene's germline CDR1 is SGHKS and CDR2 YYEKEE (reference sequence). Based on the CDR3 plus reference TRBV5-5 and TRBJ2-7, the full variable domain is DAGVTQSPTHLIKTRGQQVTLRCSPISGHKSVSWYQQVLGQGPQFIFQYYEKEERGRGNFPDRFSARQFPNYSSELNVNALLLGDSALYLCASSLRGLGSYEQYFGPGTRLTVT.

The chain joins TRBV29-1 to TRBJ1-2, with TRBD1 matching 11 bases. V was clipped by 3 bases and J by 5 bases; unmatched bases: 8. The germline V gene has CDR1 SQVTM and CDR2 ANQGSEA. The CDR3 has 15 amino acids. CDR3: CSVDDEDRGLYGYTF. For the CDR3, the DNA is TGCAGCGTTGATGACGAGGACAGGGGGCTGTATGGCTACACCTTC.

This clonotype showed up just a few times. The chain couples TRBV29-1 to TRBJ2-7, with 7 bases matching TRBD2. CDR1 is SQVTM, CDR2 ANQGSEA, per germline. The CDR3 extends over 13 amino acids. With V trimmed by 4 bases and J by 4 bases, 7 bases remained unmatched. CDR3 sequence: CSVGGVGGYEQYF. In nucleotides, the CDR3 is TGCAGCGTTGGCGGCGTCGGGGGGTACGAGCAGTACTTC.

CDR3 in DNA: TGTGCCAGCAGTTTAGGGGATATGACTAATGAAAAACTGTTTTTT. This translates into CASSLGDMTNEKLFF. This chain links TRBV28 with TRBJ1-4; D unclear. Germline-derived CDR1 and CDR2 are MDHEN and SYDVKM. There are 15 residues in the CDR3. The germline V and J ends were trimmed by 2 bases and 2 bases, with 9 bases remaining between them.

This clonotype was seen at least ten times. This chain uses TRBV5-1 with TRBJ2-1; D gene ambiguous. The V end was cut by 5 bases, the J end by 3 bases, with 15 bases between. Germline CDR1 reads SGHRS; CDR2 reads YFSETQ. This CDR3 comprises 15 residues. The CDR3 nucleotides are TGCGCCAGCAGTTATGACTCCCCAGGCTACAATGAGCAGTTCTTC. Protein: CASSYDSPGYNEQFF. Variable domain in full (rest from reference TRBV5-1 and TRBJ2-1): KAGVTQTPRYLIKTRGQQVTLSCSPISGHRSVSWYQQTPGQGLQFLFEYFSETQRNKGNFPGRFSGRQFSNSRSEMNVSTLELGDSALYLCASSYDSPGYNEQFFGPGTRLTVL.

This clonotype has more than one count but fewer than ten. The rearrangement links TRBV5-1 to TRBJ1-6, with D perhaps matching TRBD1 (6 bases). Trimming pared 5 bases from V and 0 bases from J, leaving 15 bases between. CDR3 length: 17 amino acids. CDR1 is SGHRS, CDR2 YFSETQ, per germline. In nucleotides, the CDR3 is TGCGCCAGCAGTACGGACAGAAGGAGCTCCTATAATTCACCCCTCCACTTT. It specifies CASSTDRRSSYNSPLHF.

There are many counts of this clonotype. The gene calls are TRBV6-1 and TRBJ2-5, with TRBD2 as a possible D gene (6 bases). V shed 4 bases and J shed 0 bases, with 24 bases lying between them. This CDR3 has 19 amino acids. The V gene's germline CDR1 is MNHNS and CDR2 SASEGT. The CDR3 bases are TGTGCCAGCAGTGCCCTTGTCCGGAGGGAGCGGGTTCACCAAGAGACCCAGTACTTC. Its protein product is CASSALVRRERVHQETQYF.

This clonotype turned up a few times. The chain links TRBV5-1 to TRBJ2-1; TRBD2 matches at 7 bases. V shed 2 bases, J shed 5 bases, and the junction held 4 bases outside the gene matches. Per germline, CDR1 SGHRS and CDR2 YFSETQ. The CDR3 is 14 residues long. CDR3 residues: CASSFVGGNNEQFF. The CDR3, as DNA: TGCGCCAGCAGCTTTGTGGGAGGGAACAATGAGCAGTTCTTC.